These T cell receptor beta chains were read from a single sample in a study of blood T cell repertoires in COVID-19. The repertoire was sequenced with immunoSEQ multiplex PCR; TCRdb's copy has only in-frame clones and lacks some. Among roughly 570,000 clones, approximately 88% were seen once, and the ten largest hold roughly 8%. Sequenced sample: peripheral blood. The receptors shown here come from a woman aged 45-65 years with COVID-19, enrolled during active disease. The CDR3 runs from the conserved cysteine through the conserved F or W. A D gene is named only where the DNA matches it firmly. Clone size is stated in some rows and not others, as once, few, many or a class when expanded.

TRBV4-1	.	TRBJ2-3	.	CATSLPGGPTDTQYF	TGCGCCACCTCTCTACCCGGGGGGCCTACAGATACGCAGTATTTT
TRBV5-1	.	TRBJ1-2	TRBD1	CASRQTGEYYGYTF	TGCGCCAGCAGACAGACAGGGGAATACTATGGCTACACCTTC
TRBV5-5	.	TRBJ2-3	.	CASSPETDTQYF	TGTGCCAGCAGCCCGGAGACAGATACGCAGTATTTT
TRBV9	.	TRBJ1-6	TRBD1	CASSPWDSFNSPLHF	TGTGCCAGCAGCCCATGGGACAGCTTTAATTCACCCCTCCACTTT
TRBV7-3	.	TRBJ1-2	.	CASSLSGTVRRSYTF	TGTGCCAGCAGCTTATCCGGGACTGTAAGACGGAGCTACACCTTC
TRBV11-2	.	TRBJ2-6	.	CASRTVGGPGANVLTF	TGTGCCAGCCGAACGGTCGGGGGTCCTGGGGCCAACGTCCTGACTTTC
TRBV10-3	.	TRBJ1-1	TRBD1	CAISGPGGPNTEAFF	TGTGCCATCAGTGGACCAGGGGGTCCGAACACTGAAGCTTTCTTT
TRBV11-3	once	TRBJ2-7	.	CASSLGRGGEQYF	TGTGCCAGCAGCTTGGGCAGGGGTGGCGAGCAGTACTTC
TRBV4-2	.	TRBJ2-1	TRBD1	CASSQLPGQGDNEQFF	TGTGCCAGCAGCCAATTACCGGGACAGGGGGACAATGAGCAGTTCTTC
TRBV6-5	.	TRBJ1-3	.	CASSSPGVGNTIYF	TGTGCCAGCAGCTCCCCGGGGGTAGGAAACACCATATATTTT
TRBV11-3	many	TRBJ2-1	.	CASSPLEGEQFF	TGTGCCAGCAGCCCACTAGAGGGTGAGCAGTTCTTC
TRBV5-1	.	TRBJ1-6	.	CASSLDPGSMSSYNSPLHF	TGCGCCAGCAGCTTGGATCCGGGGTCTATGAGCTCCTATAATTCACCCCTCCACTTT
TRBV24-1	.	TRBJ1-3	.	CAPMPISSGNTIYF	TGTGCCCCAATGCCCATTAGCTCTGGAAACACCATATATTTT
TRBV18	once	TRBJ1-1	TRBD1	CASSPPTGGQNTEAFF	TGTGCCAGCTCACCACCCACAGGGGGCCAGAACACTGAAGCTTTCTTT
TRBV10-1	.	TRBJ2-2	.	CASSRTASGTGELFF	TGCGCCAGCAGTCGGACAGCCTCGGGCACCGGGGAGCTGTTTTTT
TRBV9	.	TRBJ2-1	.	CASSPRLTSYNEQFF	TGTGCCAGCAGCCCGCGTTTGACTTCCTACAATGAGCAGTTCTTC
TRBV6-4	.	TRBJ1-2	.	CASSDEFSSGGYNYGYTF	TGTGCCAGCAGTGACGAGTTCTCCTCGGGGGGATATAACTATGGCTACACCTTC
TRBV3-1/TRBV3-2	.	TRBJ1-5	.	CASSQAFAGGQPQHF	TGTGCCAGCAGCCAAGCCTTCGCGGGCGGGCAGCCCCAGCATTTT
TRBV25-1	few	TRBJ1-2	TRBD1	CASSVPGTGFYTF	TGTGCCAGCAGTGTTCCCGGGACAGGGTTCTACACCTTC
TRBV11-2	.	TRBJ2-6	.	CASSLYKWSGANVLTF	TGTGCCAGCAGCTTATACAAGTGGAGTGGGGCCAACGTCCTGACTTTC
TRBV5-1	.	TRBJ1-2	.	CASSSSTASNYGYTF	TGCGCCAGCAGCTCCTCGACAGCTTCTAACTATGGCTACACCTTC
TRBV28	.	TRBJ1-1	.	CASRSTEREAFF	TGTGCCAGCAGATCGACAGAGAGAGAAGCTTTCTTT
TRBV2	.	TRBJ2-2	TRBD2	CASNRLAGGTGELFF	TGTGCCAGCAACAGACTAGCGGGCGGCACCGGGGAGCTGTTTTTT
TRBV4-1	.	TRBJ1-2	.	CASSQVGGNGYTF	TGCGCCAGCAGCCAAGTAGGAGGGAATGGCTACACCTTC
TRBV2	.	TRBJ1-5	.	CASSDMGGGQPQHF	TGTGCCAGCAGTGACATGGGGGGTGGTCAGCCCCAGCATTTT
TRBV10-1	.	TRBJ2-3	.	CASSETSRVPDTQYF	TGCGCCAGCAGTGAGACGAGCCGGGTTCCAGATACGCAGTATTTT
TRBV19	.	TRBJ2-5	.	CASSIRGRETQYF	TGTGCCAGTAGTATCCGGGGAAGGGAGACCCAGTACTTC
TRBV27	.	TRBJ2-7	.	CASSLQISYEQYF	TGTGCCAGCAGTTTACAGATCTCCTACGAGCAGTACTTC
TRBV10-3	.	TRBJ2-3	TRBD2	CAISEPGLLAATQYF	TGTGCCATCAGTGAGCCGGGACTACTCGCAGCCACGCAGTATTTT
TRBV7-2	.	TRBJ1-3	TRBD1	CASSLEGTGAGNTIYF	TGTGCCAGCAGCTTAGAGGGGACAGGGGCTGGAAACACCATATATTTT
TRBV10-1	.	TRBJ2-1	TRBD1	CASSKGAEGDEQFF	TGCGCCAGCAGTAAGGGGGCCGAGGGGGATGAGCAGTTCTTC
TRBV15	.	TRBJ1-2	.	CATSFHRLEENTF	TGTGCCACCAGCTTCCACCGCCTAGAGGAGAACACCTTC
TRBV6-1	.	TRBJ1-2	.	CASSEAFGGGVNYGYTF	TGTGCCAGCAGTGAAGCTTTTGGGGGGGGCGTAAACTATGGCTACACCTTC
TRBV6-5	.	TRBJ2-7	TRBD1	CASSRDRVTHEQYF	TGTGCCAGCAGCCGGGACAGGGTTACTCACGAGCAGTACTTC
TRBV10-1	.	TRBJ2-2	.	CASSESWGDTGELFF	TGCGCCAGCAGTGAGTCCTGGGGGGACACCGGGGAGCTGTTTTTT
TRBV5-1	.	TRBJ1-3	.	CASSLAGDSGNTIYF	TGCGCCAGCAGCCTTGCGGGGGACTCTGGAAACACCATATATTTT
TRBV18	.	TRBJ2-7	TRBD2	CASSPKLAGGSYEQYF	TGTGCCAGCTCACCGAAGTTAGCGGGGGGCTCCTACGAGCAGTACTTC
TRBV6-1	.	TRBJ1-3	.	CASSDMAIGNTIYF	TGTGCCAGCAGTGATATGGCCATCGGAAACACCATATATTTT
TRBV11-2	.	TRBJ2-1	TRBD1	CASSLFGQGVYEQFF	TGTGCCAGCAGCTTATTCGGGCAGGGGGTCTATGAGCAGTTCTTC
TRBV11-2	.	TRBJ2-4	TRBD1	CASSFTGTGENIQYF	TGTGCCAGCAGCTTTACCGGGACAGGGGAAAACATTCAGTACTTC
TRBV12-3/TRBV12-4	.	TRBJ1-2	.	CASSYVSGTGYTF	TGTGCCAGCAGTTACGTATCGGGAACAGGCTACACCTTC
TRBV11-2	.	TRBJ2-3	.	CASSPLFSDTDTQYF	TGTGCCAGCAGCCCCTTATTCTCAGACACAGATACGCAGTATTTT
TRBV4-1	.	TRBJ2-5	TRBD1	CASSHRQGETQYF	TGCGCCAGCAGCCACCGACAGGGGGAGACCCAGTACTTC
TRBV7-3	.	TRBJ1-1	TRBD1	CASSLGDRGNTEAFF	TGTGCCAGCAGCTTAGGCGACAGGGGGAACACTGAAGCTTTCTTT
TRBV20-1	.	TRBJ1-2	.	CSASRPGDYGYTF	TGCAGTGCTAGTAGGCCCGGGGACTATGGCTACACCTTC
TRBV6-5	.	TRBJ1-1	.	CASCRQESATEAFF	TGTGCCAGCTGTAGACAGGAAAGTGCCACTGAAGCTTTCTTT
TRBV19	once	TRBJ1-3	TRBD1	CASSTPGTGSGNTIYF	TGTGCCAGTAGTACCCCCGGGACAGGCTCTGGAAACACCATATATTTT
TRBV10-3	.	TRBJ1-1	TRBD1	CAISESWGQGTQAFF	TGTGCCATCAGTGAGTCGTGGGGACAGGGGACGCAAGCTTTCTTT
TRBV12-5	.	TRBJ1-3	.	CASAGTGPTIYF	TGTGCTAGTGCCGGAACAGGGCCCACCATATATTTT
TRBV30	.	TRBJ2-2	TRBD2	CAGEAGGRNGELFF	TGTGCGGGAGAAGCGGGGGGGCGTAACGGGGAGCTGTTTTTT
TRBV15	.	TRBJ2-1	.	CATSEEVSYGGFF	TGTGCCACCAGCGAGGAAGTATCCTACGGCGGGTTCTTC
TRBV10-2	.	TRBJ1-2	.	CASSESREIYGYTF	TGCGCCAGCAGTGAGAGTAGGGAGATCTATGGCTACACCTTC
TRBV14	.	TRBJ1-2	.	CASRRQGRYGYTF	TGTGCCAGCAGGCGGCAGGGAAGGTATGGCTACACCTTC
TRBV10-1	.	TRBJ1-3	.	CASKQSSGNTIYF	TGCGCCAGCAAACAGAGCTCTGGAAACACCATATATTTT
TRBV24-1	.	TRBJ2-7	.	CATSEASGFQQYF	TGTGCCACCAGTGAGGCGTCGGGGTTCCAGCAGTACTTC
TRBV19	.	TRBJ1-2	.	CASSRVMGGYTF	TGTGCCAGCTCCAGGGTTATGGGTGGCTACACCTTC
TRBV9	.	TRBJ2-5	TRBD2	CASSVVLAGGPETQYF	TGTGCCAGCAGCGTAGTTCTAGCGGGGGGGCCAGAGACCCAGTACTTC
TRBV19	.	TRBJ2-7	.	CASSIDHSFYEQYF	TGTGCCAGTAGTATAGATCACAGCTTCTACGAGCAGTACTTC
TRBV10-2	.	TRBJ1-1	TRBD1	CASSNRGNTEAFF	TGCGCCAGCAGTAACAGGGGGAACACTGAAGCTTTCTTT
TRBV5-1	.	TRBJ2-2	.	CASSYTPAQNTGELFF	TGCGCCAGCAGTTATACACCTGCTCAGAACACCGGGGAGCTGTTTTTT